This T cell receptor (beta chain) was identified in a study of blood T cell repertoires in COVID-19. At the level of the study: Each recovered donor of Cohort 3 presented with two negative PCRs, clearance, or symptom resolution. Some COVID-19 samples were acute and others convalescent; all came from the United States, Italy and Spain.

V lost 2 bases to trimming and J lost 0 bases, with 12 bases between them. The CDR3 runs 16 residues. In germline, CDR1 is SGHVS, CDR2 FNYEAQ. In the authors' methods: Nucleated cell counts were estimated from reference gene primer amplification. Produced via immunoSEQ multiplex PCR; TCRdb's table is partial and in-frame only. Clone size and V and J calls were adopted from that table, with D and trimming inferred from the DNA. There are more than 200,000 clones in the sample; more than 75% occur only once, and approximately 7.3% lies in the top ten. The age range of participants was about 18 to 95 years, with residence in 20 to 25 US areas.

The material sequenced was PBMCs or T cells enriched from blood (not recorded which). This TCR derives from a man aged 25 to 40 in a cohort exposed to, infected with or recovered from COVID-19 (not recorded which). This rearrangement joins TRBV7-6 to TRBJ2-3; maybe TRBD2 (5 bases). CDR3 in amino acids: CASSLRGLASTDTQYF. CDR3 sequence (DNA): TGTGCCAGCAGCTTAAGAGGGCTAGCAAGCACAGATACGCAGTATTTT.